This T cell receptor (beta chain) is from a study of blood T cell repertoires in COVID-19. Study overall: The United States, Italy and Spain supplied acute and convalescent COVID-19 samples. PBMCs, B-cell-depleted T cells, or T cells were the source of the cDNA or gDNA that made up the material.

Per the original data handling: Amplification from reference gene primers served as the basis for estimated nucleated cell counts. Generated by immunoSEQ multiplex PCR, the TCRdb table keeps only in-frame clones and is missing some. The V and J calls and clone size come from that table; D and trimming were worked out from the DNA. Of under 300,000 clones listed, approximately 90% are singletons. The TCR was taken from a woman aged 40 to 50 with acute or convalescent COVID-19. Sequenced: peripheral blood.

This CDR3 reads CASSWTDTLANYGYTF. The CDR3 nucleotides read TGTGCCAGCTCCTGGACAGATACGTTGGCGAACTATGGCTACACCTTC. This sequence joins TRBV18 and TRBJ1-2; possible D gene TRBD1, 6 bases. Between the trimmed V and J ends, which lost 6 bases and 2 bases, there was a span of 19 bases. Germline CDR1 KGHSH, CDR2 LQKENI. The CDR3 is 16 residues long.